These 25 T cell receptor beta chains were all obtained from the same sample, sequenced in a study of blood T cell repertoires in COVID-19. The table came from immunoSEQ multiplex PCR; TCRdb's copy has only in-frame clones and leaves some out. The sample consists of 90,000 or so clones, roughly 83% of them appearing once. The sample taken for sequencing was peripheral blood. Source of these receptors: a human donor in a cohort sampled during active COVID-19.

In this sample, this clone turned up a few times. Here the CDR3 DNA reads TGCGCCAGCAGCCAAGATGAGGGCCAGCCCCAGCATTTT. The encoded protein is CASSQDEGQPQHF. This chain joins TRBV4-1 and TRBJ1-5, with D unresolved. Germline CDR1 reads MGHRA; CDR2 reads YSYEKL. Trimming took 0 bases from V and 7 from J, leaving 7 bases between them. The CDR3 has 13 residues.

The CDR3 DNA sequence: TGTGCCAGCTCACCAGGAGGGGACGCTGGAAACACCATATATTTT. It specifies CASSPGGDAGNTIYF. The V and J genes are TRBV18 and TRBJ1-3; tentative D call: TRBD1 (5 bases). The CDR3 runs 15 residues. The V gene's germline CDR1 is KGHSH and CDR2 LQKENI. Trimming took 2 bases from V and 2 from J, leaving 10 bases between them.

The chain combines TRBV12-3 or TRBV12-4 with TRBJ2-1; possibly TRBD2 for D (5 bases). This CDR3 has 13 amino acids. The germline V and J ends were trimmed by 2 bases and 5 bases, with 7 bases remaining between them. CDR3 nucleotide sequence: TGTGCCAGCAGTTTACGGCGGGACAATGAGCAGTTCTTC. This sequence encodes CASSLRRDNEQFF.

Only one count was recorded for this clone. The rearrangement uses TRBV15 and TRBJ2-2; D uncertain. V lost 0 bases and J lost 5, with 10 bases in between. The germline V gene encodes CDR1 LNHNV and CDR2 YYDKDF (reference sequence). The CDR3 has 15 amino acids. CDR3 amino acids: CATSRELTGTGELFF. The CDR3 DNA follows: TGTGCCACCAGCAGAGAATTAACGGGTACCGGGGAGCTGTTTTTT.

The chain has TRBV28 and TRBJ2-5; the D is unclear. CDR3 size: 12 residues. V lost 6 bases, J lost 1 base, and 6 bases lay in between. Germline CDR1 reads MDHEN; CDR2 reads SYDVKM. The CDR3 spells CASRQPQETQYF. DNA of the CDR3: TGTGCCAGCAGACAGCCCCAAGAGACCCAGTACTTC.

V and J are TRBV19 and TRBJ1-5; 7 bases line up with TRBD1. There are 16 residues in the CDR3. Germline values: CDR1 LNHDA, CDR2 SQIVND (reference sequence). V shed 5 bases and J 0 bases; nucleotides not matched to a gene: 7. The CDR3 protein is CASSQQGLFSNQPQHF. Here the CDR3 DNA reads TGTGCCAGTAGTCAACAGGGGCTCTTTAGCAATCAGCCCCAGCATTTT.

CDR3 nucleotides: TGCGCCAGCGCGGGGCGGGAGAACACCGGGGAGCTGTTTTTT. It translates to CASAGRENTGELFF. The chain uses TRBV5-1 and TRBJ2-2; the D gene is possibly TRBD2 (6 bases). The CDR3 length is 14 residues. CDR1 is SGHRS and CDR2 is YFSETQ in the germline V gene. Trimming left V 7 bases short and J 1 base short, with 11 bases between. The full variable domain, in which reference TRBV5-1 and TRBJ2-2 provide the parts outside the CDR3, is KAGVTQTPRYLIKTRGQQVTLSCSPISGHRSVSWYQQTPGQGLQFLFEYFSETQRNKGNFPGRFSGRQFSNSRSEMNVSTLELGDSALYLCASAGRENTGELFFGEGSRLTVL.

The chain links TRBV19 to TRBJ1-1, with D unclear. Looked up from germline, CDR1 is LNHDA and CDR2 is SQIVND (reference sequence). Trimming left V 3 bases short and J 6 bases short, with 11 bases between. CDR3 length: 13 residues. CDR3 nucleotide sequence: TGTGCCAGTAGTATCAACCAGAGGGCTGAAGCTTTCTTT. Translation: CASSINQRAEAFF.

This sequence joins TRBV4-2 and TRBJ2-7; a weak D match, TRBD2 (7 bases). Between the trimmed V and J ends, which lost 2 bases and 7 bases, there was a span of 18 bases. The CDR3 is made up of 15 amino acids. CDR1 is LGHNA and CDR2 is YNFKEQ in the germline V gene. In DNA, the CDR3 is TGTGCCAGCAGCCAAAGGGCTCAACAGGGAGGGGAGCAGTACTTC. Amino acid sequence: CASSQRAQQGGEQYF.

The CDR3 DNA reads as TGTGCCAGCACCCGCACTAGCGGGAGTACAGAGACCCAGTACTTC. It yields the protein CASTRTSGSTETQYF. V gene TRBV7-2 combines with J gene TRBJ2-5, with 11 bases aligning to TRBD2. CDR1 and CDR2 from the germline V gene are SGHTA and FQGNSA. The CDR3 sequence is 15 residues long. The V gene end was trimmed by 7 bases and the J gene end by 4 bases; junction bases not matched to a gene: 8.

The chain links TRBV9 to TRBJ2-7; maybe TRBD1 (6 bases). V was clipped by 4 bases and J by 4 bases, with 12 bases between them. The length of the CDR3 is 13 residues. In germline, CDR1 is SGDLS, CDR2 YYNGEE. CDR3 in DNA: TGTGCCAGCAGCAAGACAGGTGGTTACGAGCAGTACTTC. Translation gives CASSKTGGYEQYF.

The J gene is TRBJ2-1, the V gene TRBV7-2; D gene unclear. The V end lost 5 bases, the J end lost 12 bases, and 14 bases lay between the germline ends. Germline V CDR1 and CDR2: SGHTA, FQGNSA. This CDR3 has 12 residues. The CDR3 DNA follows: TGTGCCAGCAGCAACCCACTGCTTGGGCAGTTCTTC. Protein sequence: CASSNPLLGQFF.

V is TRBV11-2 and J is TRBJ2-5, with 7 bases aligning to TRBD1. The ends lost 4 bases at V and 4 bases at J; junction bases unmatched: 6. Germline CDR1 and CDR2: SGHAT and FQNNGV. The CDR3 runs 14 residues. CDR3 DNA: TGTGCCAGCAGCTCATTGACAGGGCGAGAGACCCAGTACTTC. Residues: CASSSLTGRETQYF.

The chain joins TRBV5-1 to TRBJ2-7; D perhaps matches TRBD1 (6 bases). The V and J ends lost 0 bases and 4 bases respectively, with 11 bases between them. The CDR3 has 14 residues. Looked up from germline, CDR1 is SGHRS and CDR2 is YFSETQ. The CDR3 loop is CASSLGGPPYEQYF. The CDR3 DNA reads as TGCGCCAGCAGCTTGGGGGGGCCCCCTTACGAGCAGTACTTC.

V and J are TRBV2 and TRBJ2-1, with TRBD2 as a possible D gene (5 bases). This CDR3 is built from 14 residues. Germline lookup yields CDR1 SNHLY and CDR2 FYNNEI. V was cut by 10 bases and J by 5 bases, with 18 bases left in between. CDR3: CANSLDSSDNEQFF. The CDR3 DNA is TGTGCCAACTCTTTGGACTCCTCTGACAATGAGCAGTTCTTC. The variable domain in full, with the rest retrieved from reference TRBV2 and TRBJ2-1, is EPEVTQTPSHQVTQMGQEVILRCVPISNHLYFYWYRQILGQKVEFLVSFYNNEISEKSEIFDDQFSVERPDGSNFTLKIRSTKLEDSAMYFCANSLDSSDNEQFFGPGTRLTVL.

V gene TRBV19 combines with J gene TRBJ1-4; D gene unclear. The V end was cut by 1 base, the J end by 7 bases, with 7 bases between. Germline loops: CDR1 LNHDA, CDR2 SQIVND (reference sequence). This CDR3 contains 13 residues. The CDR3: CASSIVAVEKLFF. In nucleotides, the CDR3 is TGTGCCAGTAGTATAGTTGCGGTTGAAAAACTGTTTTTT.

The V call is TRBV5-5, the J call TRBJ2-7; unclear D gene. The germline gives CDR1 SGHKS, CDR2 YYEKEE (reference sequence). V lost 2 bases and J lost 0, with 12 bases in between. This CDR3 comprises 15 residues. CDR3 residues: CASSFAIPSSYEQYF. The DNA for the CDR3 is TGTGCCAGCAGCTTCGCCATACCCAGCTCCTACGAGCAGTACTTC.

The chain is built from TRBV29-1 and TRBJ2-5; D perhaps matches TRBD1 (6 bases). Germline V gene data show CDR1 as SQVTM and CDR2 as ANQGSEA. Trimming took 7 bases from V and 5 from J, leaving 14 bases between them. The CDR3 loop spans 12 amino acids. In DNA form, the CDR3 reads TGCAGCGCAAACATCCAGGGGGAGACCCAGTACTTC. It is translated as CSANIQGETQYF. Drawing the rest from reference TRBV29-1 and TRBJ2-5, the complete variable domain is SAVISQKPSRDICQRGTSLTIQCQVDSQVTMMFWYRQQPGQSLTLIATANQGSEATYESGFVIDKFPISRPNLTFSTLTVSNMSPEDSSIYLCSANIQGETQYFGPGTRLLVL.

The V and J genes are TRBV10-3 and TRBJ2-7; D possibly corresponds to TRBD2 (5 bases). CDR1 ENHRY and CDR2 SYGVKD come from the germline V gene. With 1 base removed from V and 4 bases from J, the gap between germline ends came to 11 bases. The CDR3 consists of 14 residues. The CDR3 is CAISEYGMVYEQYF. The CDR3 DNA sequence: TGTGCCATCAGTGAGTACGGGATGGTATACGAGCAGTACTTC.

CDR3 sequence (DNA): TGCAGCGTTGAGGGACAGCAAAACGAGCAGTACTTC. Encoded protein: CSVEGQQNEQYF. The chain recombines TRBV29-1 with TRBJ2-7; 7 positions match TRBD1. The V gene's germline CDR1 is SQVTM and CDR2 ANQGSEA. This CDR3 comprises 12 residues. Trimming cost V 3 bases and J 5 bases; bases outside gene matches: 4.

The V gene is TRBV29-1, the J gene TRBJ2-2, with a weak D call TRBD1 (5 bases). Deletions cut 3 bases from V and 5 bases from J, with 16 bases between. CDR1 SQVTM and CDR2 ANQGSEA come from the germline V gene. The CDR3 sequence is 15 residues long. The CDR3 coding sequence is TGCAGCGTTGAGGCAGGGTTCGGTGTTACCGGGGAGCTGTTTTTT. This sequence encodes CSVEAGFGVTGELFF.

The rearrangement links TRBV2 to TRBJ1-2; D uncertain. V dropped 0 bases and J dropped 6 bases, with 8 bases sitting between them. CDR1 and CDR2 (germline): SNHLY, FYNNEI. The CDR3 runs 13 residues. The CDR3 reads CASSEAPQDGYTF. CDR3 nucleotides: TGTGCCAGCAGTGAAGCCCCCCAGGATGGCTACACCTTC.

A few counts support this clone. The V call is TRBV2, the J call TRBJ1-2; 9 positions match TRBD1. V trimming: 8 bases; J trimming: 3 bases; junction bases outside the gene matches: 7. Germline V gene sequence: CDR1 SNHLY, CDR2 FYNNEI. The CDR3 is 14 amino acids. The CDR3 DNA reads TGTGCCAGCCAACGCCGGACAGGGGACTATGGCTACACCTTC. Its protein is CASQRRTGDYGYTF.

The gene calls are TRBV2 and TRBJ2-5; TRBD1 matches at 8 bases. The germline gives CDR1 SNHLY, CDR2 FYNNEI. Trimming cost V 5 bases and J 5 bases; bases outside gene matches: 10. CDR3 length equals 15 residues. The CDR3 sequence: CASSPDGQGWETQYF. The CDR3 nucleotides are TGTGCCAGCAGTCCAGACGGACAGGGATGGGAGACCCAGTACTTC.

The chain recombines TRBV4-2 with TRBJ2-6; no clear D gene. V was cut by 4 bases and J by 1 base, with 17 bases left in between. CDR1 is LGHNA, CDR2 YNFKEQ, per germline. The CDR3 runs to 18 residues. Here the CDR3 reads CASSLTPGSASGANVLTF. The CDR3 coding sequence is TGTGCCAGCAGCCTAACGCCGGGTTCGGCATCTGGGGCCAACGTCCTGACTTTC.